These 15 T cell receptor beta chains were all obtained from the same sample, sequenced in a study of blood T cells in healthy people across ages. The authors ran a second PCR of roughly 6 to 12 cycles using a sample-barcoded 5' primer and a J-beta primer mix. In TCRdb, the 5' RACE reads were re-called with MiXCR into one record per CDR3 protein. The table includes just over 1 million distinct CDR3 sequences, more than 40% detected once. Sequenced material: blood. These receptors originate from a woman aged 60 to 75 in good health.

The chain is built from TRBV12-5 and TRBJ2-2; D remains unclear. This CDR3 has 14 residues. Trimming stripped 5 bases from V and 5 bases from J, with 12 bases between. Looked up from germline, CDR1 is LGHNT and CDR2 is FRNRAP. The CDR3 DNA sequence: TGTGCTAGTGGTCTCCCGGTTTTTACCGGGGAGCTGTTTTTT. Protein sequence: CASGLPVFTGELFF.

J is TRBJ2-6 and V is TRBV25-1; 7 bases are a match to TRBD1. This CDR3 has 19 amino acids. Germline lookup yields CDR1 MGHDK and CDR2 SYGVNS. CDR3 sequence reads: CASPDWLDRAGSGANVLTF. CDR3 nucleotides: TGTGCTAGCCCCGACTGGTTAGACAGGGCAGGGTCTGGGGCCAACGTCCTGACTTTC.

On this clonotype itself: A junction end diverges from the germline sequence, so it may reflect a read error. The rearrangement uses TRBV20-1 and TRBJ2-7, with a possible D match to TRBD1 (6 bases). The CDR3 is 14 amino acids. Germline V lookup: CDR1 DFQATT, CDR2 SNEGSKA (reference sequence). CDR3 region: CSARPRDKSCEQYF. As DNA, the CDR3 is TGCAGTGCCAGGCCCCGGGACAAGTCCTGCGAGCAGTACTTC.

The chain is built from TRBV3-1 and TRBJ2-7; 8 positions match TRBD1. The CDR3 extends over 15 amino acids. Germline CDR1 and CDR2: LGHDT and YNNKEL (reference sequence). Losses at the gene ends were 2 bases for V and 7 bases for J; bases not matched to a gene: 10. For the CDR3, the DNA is TGTGCCAGCAGCCAAAGGCCAGGGGGCTACAATGAGCAGTACTTC. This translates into CASSQRPGGYNEQYF.

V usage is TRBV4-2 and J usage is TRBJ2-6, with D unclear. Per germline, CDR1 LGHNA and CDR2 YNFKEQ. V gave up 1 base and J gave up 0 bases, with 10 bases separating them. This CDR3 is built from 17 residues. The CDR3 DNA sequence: TGTGCCAGCAGCCAAGGTCACAGCTCCTCTGGGGCCAACGTCCTGACTTTC. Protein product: CASSQGHSSSGANVLTF.

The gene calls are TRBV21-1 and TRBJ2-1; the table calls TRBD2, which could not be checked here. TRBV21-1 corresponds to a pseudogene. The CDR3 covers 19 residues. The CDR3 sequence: CASSSHDPRTSGEGYEQFF. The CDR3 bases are TGTGCCAGCAGCAGCCATGACCCTCGGACTAGCGGAGAAGGTTATGAGCAGTTCTTC.

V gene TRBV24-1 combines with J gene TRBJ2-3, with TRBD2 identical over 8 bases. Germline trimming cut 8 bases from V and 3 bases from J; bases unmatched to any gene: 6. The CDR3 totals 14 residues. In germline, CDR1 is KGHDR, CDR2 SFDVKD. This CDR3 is CATTGGARTDTQYF. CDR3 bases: TGTGCCACCACGGGGGGGGCTCGGACAGATACGCAGTATTTT.

CDR3 amino acids: CASSLSLRAGGSEAFF. The CDR3 DNA reads TGCGCCAGCAGCTTGTCGCTGCGCGCTGGCGGATCTGAAGCTTTCTTT. This chain uses TRBV5-1 with TRBJ1-1; no firm D call. The CDR3 is 16 residues long. Trimming left V 1 base short and J 6 bases short, with 19 bases between. The germline V gene has CDR1 SGHRS and CDR2 YFSETQ.

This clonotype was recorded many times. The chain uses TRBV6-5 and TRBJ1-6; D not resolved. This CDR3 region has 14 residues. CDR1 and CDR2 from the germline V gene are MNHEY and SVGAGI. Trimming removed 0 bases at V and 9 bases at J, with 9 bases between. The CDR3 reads CASSYSGLGSPLHF. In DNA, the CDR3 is TGTGCCAGCAGTTACTCGGGTCTCGGTTCACCCCTCCACTTT.

The chain's CDR3 is CASKTSVADEQFF. The DNA for the CDR3 is TGTGCCAGTAAGACTAGCGTGGCGGATGAGCAGTTCTTC. This chain connects TRBV12-3 or TRBV12-4 to TRBJ2-1, with 8 bases lining up with TRBD2. The CDR3 spans 13 residues. Trimming took 9 bases from V and 8 from J; bases not matched to a gene: 9.

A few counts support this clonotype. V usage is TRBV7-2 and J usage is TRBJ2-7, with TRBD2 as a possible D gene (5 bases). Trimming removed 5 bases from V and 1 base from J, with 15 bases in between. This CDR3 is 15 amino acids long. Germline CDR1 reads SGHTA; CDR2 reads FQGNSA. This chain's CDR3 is CASSPRRPGSYEQYF. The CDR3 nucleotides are TGTGCCAGCAGCCCCAGGCGCCCGGGGTCCTACGAGCAGTACTTC.

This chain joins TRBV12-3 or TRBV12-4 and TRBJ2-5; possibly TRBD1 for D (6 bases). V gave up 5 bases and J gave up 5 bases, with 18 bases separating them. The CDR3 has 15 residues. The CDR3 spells CASSPGTRDRETQYF. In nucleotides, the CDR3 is TGTGCCAGCAGTCCCGGGACAAGAGATCGGGAGACCCAGTACTTC.

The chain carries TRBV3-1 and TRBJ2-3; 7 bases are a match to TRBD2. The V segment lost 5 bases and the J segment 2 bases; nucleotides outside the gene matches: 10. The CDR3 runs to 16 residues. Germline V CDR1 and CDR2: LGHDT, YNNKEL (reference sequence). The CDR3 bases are TGTGCCAGCAGCTTGGAGCGGGAATGGATCACAGATACGCAGTATTTT. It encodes CASSLEREWITDTQYF.

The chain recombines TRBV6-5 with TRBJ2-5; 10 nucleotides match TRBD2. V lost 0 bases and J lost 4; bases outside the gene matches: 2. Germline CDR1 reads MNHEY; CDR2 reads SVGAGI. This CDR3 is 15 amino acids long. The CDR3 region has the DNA TGTGCCAGCAGTTACTCTGGACTAGCGGTAGAGACCCAGTACTTC. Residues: CASSYSGLAVETQYF.

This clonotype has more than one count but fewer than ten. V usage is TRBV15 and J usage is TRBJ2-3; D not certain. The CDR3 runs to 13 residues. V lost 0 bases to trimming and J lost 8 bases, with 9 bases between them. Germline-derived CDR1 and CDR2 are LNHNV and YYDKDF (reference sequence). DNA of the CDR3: TGTGCCACCAGCAGAGATAAGGACCGTACGCAGTATTTT. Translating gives CATSRDKDRTQYF.